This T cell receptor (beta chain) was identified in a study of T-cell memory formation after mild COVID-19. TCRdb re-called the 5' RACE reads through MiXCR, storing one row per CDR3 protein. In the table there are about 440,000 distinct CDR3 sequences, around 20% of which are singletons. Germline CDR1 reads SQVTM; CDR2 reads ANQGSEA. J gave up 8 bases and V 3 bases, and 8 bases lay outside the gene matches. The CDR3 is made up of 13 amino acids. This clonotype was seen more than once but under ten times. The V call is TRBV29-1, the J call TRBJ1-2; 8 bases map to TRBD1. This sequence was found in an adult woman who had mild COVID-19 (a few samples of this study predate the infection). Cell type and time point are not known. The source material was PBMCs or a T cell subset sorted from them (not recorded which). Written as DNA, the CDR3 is TGCAGCGTTGATGGTTCAGGGGGCGAGGGCTACACCTTC. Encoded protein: CSVDGSGGEGYTF.